Below, 7 T cell receptor beta chains from the same sample are listed, as sequenced in a study of type 1 regulatory T cells. No antigen is known for these receptors. TCRdb ran MiXCR on the reads and lists one entry per CDR3 protein. The repertoire holds about 68,000 distinct CDR3 sequences, with approximately 64% as singletons. The source material was cultured T cells, either the whole culture or a sorted T cell fraction (not recorded which). Described subset: Tr1-enriched cell product generated in vitro against host alloantigens. The source is a human donor in good health.

The V call is TRBV11-2, the J call TRBJ1-1; D gene unclear. This CDR3 comprises 15 residues. Germline CDR1 is SGHAT and CDR2 is FQNNGV. Deletions cut 4 bases from V and 0 bases from J, with 12 bases between. The CDR3 bases are TGTGCCAGCAGCTCCGGACTAATCATGAACACTGAAGCTTTCTTT. This translates into CASSSGLIMNTEAFF.

The chain joins TRBV4-3 to TRBJ2-4; 7 bases map to TRBD2. This CDR3 is 20 amino acids long. J gave up 0 bases and V 4 bases, and 18 bases lay outside the gene matches. CDR1 is LGHNA and CDR2 is YSLEER in the germline V gene. The CDR3 sequence is CASSRRLAATDPLAKNIQYF. CDR3 bases: TGCGCCAGCAGCCGGCGGCTAGCGGCAACTGACCCTCTAGCCAAAAACATTCAGTACTTC.

The CDR3 sequence is CASSTQGDEQFF. Here the CDR3 DNA reads TGTGCCAGTAGTACACAGGGCGATGAGCAGTTCTTC. V is TRBV19 and J is TRBJ2-1; TRBD1 is a possible D gene (6 bases). This CDR3 is built from 12 residues. Germline V gene sequence: CDR1 LNHDA, CDR2 SQIVND (reference sequence). Trimming removed 4 bases at V and 8 bases at J, with 9 bases between. Full variable domain (outside the CDR3, taken from reference TRBV19 and TRBJ2-1): DGGITQSPKYLFRKEGQNVTLSCEQNLNHDAMYWYRQDPGQGLRLIYYSQIVNDFQKGDIAEGYSVSREKKESFPLTVTSAQKNPTAFYLCASSTQGDEQFFGPGTRLTVL.

The V and J genes are TRBV27 and TRBJ1-4; D uncertain. Germline V gives CDR1 MNHEY, CDR2 SMNVEV (reference sequence). The V end was cut by 6 bases, the J end by 0 bases, with 17 bases between. The CDR3 covers 17 residues. This chain's CDR3 is CASRLKAGVATNEKLFF. DNA for the CDR3: TGTGCCAGCAGGCTAAAAGCTGGGGTCGCAACTAATGAAAAACTGTTTTTT.

Comments on this clonotype: The junction and the germline gene differ at one end; a read error may be behind it. J is TRBJ2-1 and V is TRBV5-1, with TRBD2 matching 8 bases. The CDR3 extends over 14 amino acids. Looked up from germline, CDR1 is SGHRS and CDR2 is YFSETQ. In DNA form, the CDR3 reads TGTGCCAGCAGAATGGGCGGCGGGAGGAATGAGCAGTTCTTC. This translates into CASRMGGGRNEQFF.

There are a few counts of this clonotype. This CDR3 reads CASSERSYGYTF. The CDR3 nucleotides are TGTGCCAGCTCGGAGAGGAGCTATGGCTACACCTTC. The rearrangement uses TRBV6-1 and TRBJ1-2; D call uncertain. Germline lookup yields CDR1 MNHNS and CDR2 SASEGT. The CDR3 spans 12 residues. V was trimmed by 8 bases and J by 4 bases, leaving 11 bases between them.

This rearrangement joins TRBV19 to TRBJ2-2; 8 nucleotides agree with TRBD2. This CDR3 spans 15 amino acids. Germline values: CDR1 LNHDA, CDR2 SQIVND (reference sequence). V shed 6 bases and J 0 bases; nucleotides not matched to a gene: 3. CDR3 bases: TGTGCCAGTAGAAGGACTAGCACGAACACCGGGGAGCTGTTTTTT. Translation: CASRRTSTNTGELFF.